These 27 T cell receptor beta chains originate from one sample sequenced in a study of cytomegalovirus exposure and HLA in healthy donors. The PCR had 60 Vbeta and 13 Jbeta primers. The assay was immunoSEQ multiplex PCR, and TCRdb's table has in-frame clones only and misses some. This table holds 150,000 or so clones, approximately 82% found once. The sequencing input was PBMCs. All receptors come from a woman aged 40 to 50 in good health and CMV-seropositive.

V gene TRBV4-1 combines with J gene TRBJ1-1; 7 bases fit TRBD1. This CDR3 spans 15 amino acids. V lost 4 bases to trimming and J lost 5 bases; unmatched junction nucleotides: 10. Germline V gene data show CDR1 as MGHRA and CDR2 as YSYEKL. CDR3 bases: TGCGCCAGCAGCCGATACAGGGGAGTAGGGACTGAAGCTTTCTTT. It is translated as CASSRYRGVGTEAFF.

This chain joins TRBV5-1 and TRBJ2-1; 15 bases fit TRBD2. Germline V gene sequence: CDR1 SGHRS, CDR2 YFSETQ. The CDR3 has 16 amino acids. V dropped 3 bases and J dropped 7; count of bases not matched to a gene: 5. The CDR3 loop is CASSSGLAGGPNEQFF. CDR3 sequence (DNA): TGCGCCAGCAGCTCGGGACTAGCGGGAGGACCTAATGAGCAGTTCTTC. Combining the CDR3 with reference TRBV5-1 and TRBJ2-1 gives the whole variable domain KAGVTQTPRYLIKTRGQQVTLSCSPISGHRSVSWYQQTPGQGLQFLFEYFSETQRNKGNFPGRFSGRQFSNSRSEMNVSTLELGDSALYLCASSSGLAGGPNEQFFGPGTRLTVL.

The CDR3 nucleotides read TGTGCCAGCAGCTCTAGGCAGGGTAACCAAGAGACCCAGTACTTC. Residues: CASSSRQGNQETQYF. The chain employs TRBV13 and TRBJ2-5; a possible D gene is TRBD1 (5 bases). V lost 4 bases and J lost 0, with 12 bases in between. The CDR3 totals 15 residues. CDR1 and CDR2 from the germline V gene are PRHDT and FYEKMQ (reference sequence).

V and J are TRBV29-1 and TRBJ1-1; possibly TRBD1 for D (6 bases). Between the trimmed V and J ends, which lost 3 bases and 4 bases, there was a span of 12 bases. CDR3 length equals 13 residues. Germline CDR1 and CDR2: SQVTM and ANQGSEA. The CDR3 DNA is TGCAGCGTTGACAGCCAGGGGCTCACTGAAGCTTTCTTT. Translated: CSVDSQGLTEAFF.

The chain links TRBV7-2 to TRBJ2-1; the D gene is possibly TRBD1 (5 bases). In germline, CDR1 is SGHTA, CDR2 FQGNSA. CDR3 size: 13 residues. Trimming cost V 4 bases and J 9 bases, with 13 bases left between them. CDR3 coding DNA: TGTGCCAGCAGCTCCCTCAGGGTTGGTGAGCAGTTCTTC. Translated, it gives CASSSLRVGEQFF.

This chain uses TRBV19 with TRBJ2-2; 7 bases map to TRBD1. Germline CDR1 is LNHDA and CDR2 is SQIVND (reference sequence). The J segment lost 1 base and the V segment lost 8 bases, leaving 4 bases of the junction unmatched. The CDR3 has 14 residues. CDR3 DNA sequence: TGTGCCAGTTCACAGGGGAGGAACACCGGGGAGCTGTTTTTT. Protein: CASSQGRNTGELFF.

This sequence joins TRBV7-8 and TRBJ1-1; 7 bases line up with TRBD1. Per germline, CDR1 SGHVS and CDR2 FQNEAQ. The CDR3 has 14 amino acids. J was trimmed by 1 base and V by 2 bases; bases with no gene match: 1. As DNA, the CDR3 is TGTGCCAGCAGCTTACAGGGGGAGAACACTGAAGCTTTCTTT. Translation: CASSLQGENTEAFF.

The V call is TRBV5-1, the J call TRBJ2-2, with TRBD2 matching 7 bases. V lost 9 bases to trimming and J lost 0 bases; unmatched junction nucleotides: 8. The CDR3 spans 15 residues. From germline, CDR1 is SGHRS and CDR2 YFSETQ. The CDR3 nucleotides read TGCGCCACCCGCCGCGGGGGACCGAACACCGGGGAGCTGTTTTTT. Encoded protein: CATRRGGPNTGELFF.

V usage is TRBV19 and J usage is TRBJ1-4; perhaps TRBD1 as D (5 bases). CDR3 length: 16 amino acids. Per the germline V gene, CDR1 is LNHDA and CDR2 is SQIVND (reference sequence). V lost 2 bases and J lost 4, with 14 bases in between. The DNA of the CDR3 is TGTGCCAGTAGTATAAGGAGGGGACGGATTAATGAAAAACTGTTTTTT. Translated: CASSIRRGRINEKLFF.

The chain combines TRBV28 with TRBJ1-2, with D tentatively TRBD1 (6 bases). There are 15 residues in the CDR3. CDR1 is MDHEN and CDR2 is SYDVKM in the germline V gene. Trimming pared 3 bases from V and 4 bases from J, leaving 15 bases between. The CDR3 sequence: CASSFDRNGGYGYTF. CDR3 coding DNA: TGTGCCAGCAGTTTCGACAGGAATGGAGGCTATGGCTACACCTTC.

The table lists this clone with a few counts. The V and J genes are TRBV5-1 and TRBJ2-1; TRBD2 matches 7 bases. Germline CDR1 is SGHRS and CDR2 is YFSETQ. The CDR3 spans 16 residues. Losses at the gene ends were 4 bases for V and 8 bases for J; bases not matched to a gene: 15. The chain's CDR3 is CASSPTTLTSADEQFF. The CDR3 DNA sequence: TGCGCCAGCAGCCCTACGACCCTAACTAGCGCAGATGAGCAGTTCTTC.

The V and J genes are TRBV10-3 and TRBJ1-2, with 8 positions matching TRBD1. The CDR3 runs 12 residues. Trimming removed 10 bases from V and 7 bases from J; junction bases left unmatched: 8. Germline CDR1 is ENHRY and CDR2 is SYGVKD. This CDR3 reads CATVRQGSGYTF. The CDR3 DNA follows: TGTGCCACCGTCCGACAGGGGAGTGGCTACACCTTC.

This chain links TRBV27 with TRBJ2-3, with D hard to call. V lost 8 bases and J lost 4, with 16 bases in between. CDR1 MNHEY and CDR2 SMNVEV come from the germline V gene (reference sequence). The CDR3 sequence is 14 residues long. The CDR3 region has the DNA TGTGCCAGCTCTAAGCAGGTGGGCTCAGATACGCAGTATTTT. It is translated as CASSKQVGSDTQYF.

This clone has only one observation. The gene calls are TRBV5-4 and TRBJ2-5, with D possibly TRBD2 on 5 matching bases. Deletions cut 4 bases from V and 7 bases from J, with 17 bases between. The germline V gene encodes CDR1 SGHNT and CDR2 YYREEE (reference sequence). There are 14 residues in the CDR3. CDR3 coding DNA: TGTGCCAGCAGCACCGGACTTTCCGAAGGGACCCAGTACTTC. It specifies CASSTGLSEGTQYF.

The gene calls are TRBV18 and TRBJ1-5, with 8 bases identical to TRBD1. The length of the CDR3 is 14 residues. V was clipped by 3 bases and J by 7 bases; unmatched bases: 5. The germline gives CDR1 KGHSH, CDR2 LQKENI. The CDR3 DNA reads TGTGCCAGCTCACCGATGGACAGGGAACAGCCCCAGCATTTT. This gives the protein CASSPMDREQPQHF.

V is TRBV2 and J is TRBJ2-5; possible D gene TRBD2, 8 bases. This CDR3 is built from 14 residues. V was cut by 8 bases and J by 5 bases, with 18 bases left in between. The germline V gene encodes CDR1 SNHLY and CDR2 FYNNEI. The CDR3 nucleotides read TGTGCCAGCCAGCGGGAGCAGGGGGGGGAGACCCAGTACTTC. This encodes CASQREQGGETQYF.

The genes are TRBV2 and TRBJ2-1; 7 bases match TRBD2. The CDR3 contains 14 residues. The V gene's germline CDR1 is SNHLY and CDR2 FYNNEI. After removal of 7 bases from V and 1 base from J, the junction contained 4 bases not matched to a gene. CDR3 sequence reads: CASNGGTSYNEQFF. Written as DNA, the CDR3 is TGTGCCAGCAACGGGGGGACTTCCTACAATGAGCAGTTCTTC.

The CDR3 region is CASSLELAGDFTDTQYF. CDR3 nucleotides: TGCGCCAGCAGCTTGGAACTAGCGGGCGATTTCACAGATACGCAGTATTTT. The rearrangement joins TRBV5-1 to TRBJ2-3; 9 bases align to TRBD2. The germline gives CDR1 SGHRS, CDR2 YFSETQ. The J segment lost 2 bases and the V segment lost 0 bases, leaving 7 bases of the junction unmatched. This CDR3 contains 17 residues.

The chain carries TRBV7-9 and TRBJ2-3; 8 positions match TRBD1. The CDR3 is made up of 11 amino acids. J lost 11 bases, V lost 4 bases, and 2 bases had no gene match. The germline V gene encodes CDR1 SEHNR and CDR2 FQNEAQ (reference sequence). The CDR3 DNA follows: TGTGCCAGCAGCTCCGGGACAGGGCAGTATTTT. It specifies CASSSGTGQYF.

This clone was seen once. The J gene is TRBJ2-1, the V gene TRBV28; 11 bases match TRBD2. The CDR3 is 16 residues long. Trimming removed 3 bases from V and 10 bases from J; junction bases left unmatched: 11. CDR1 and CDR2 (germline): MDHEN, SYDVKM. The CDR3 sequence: CASSLQLAGVVWEQFF. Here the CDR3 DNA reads TGTGCCAGCAGTTTGCAACTAGCGGGAGTAGTCTGGGAGCAGTTCTTC.

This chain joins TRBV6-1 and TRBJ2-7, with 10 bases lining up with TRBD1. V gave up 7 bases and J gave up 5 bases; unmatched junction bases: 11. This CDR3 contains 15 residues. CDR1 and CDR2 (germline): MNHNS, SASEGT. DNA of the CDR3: TGTGCCAGCACCAAAGACCGGGACAGGGGAAACGAGCAGTACTTC. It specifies CASTKDRDRGNEQYF.

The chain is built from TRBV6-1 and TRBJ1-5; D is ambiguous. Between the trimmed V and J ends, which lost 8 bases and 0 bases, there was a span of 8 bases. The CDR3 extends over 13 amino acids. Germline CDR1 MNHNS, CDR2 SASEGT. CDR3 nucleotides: TGTGCCAGCTCCGGAGATAGCAATCAGCCCCAGCATTTT. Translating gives CASSGDSNQPQHF.

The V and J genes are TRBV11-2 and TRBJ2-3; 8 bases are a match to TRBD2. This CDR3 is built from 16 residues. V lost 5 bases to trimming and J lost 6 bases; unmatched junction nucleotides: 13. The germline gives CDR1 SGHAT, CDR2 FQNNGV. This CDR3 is CASSPGWGGRLDTQYF. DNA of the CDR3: TGTGCCAGCAGCCCTGGCTGGGGCGGGAGGTTGGATACGCAGTATTTT. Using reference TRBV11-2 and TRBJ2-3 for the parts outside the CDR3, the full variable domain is EAGVAQSPRYKIIEKRQSVAFWCNPISGHATLYWYQQILGQGPKLLIQFQNNGVVDDSQLPKDRFSAERLKGVDSTLKIQPAKLEDSAVYLCASSPGWGGRLDTQYFGPGTRLTVL.

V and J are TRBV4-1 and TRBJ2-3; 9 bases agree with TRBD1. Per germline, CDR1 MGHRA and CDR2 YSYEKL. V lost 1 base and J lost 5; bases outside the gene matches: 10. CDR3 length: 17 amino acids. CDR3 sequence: CASSQGVRDRVRDTQYF. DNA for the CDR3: TGCGCCAGCAGCCAAGGGGTCCGGGACAGGGTGCGAGATACGCAGTATTTT.

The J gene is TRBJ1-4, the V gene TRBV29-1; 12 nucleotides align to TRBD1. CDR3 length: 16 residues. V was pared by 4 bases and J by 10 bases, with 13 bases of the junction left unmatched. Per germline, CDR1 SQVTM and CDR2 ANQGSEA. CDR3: CSVGTPGQGAVGKLFF. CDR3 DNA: TGCAGCGTTGGAACCCCGGGACAGGGGGCGGTAGGAAAACTGTTTTTT.

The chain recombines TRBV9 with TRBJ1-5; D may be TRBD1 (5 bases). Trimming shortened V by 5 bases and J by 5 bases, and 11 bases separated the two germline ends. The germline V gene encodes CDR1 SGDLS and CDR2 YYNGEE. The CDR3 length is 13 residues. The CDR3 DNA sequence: TGTGCCAGCAGAAGACAGAGCTATCAGCCCCAGCATTTT. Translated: CASRRQSYQPQHF.

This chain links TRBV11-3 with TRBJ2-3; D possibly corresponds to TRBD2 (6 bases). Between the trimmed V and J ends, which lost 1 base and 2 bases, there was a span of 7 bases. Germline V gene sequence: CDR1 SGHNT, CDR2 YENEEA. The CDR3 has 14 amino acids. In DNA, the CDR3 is TGTGCCAGCAGCTTAGGGGGGGACACAGATACGCAGTATTTT. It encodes CASSLGGDTDTQYF.